A selection of T cell receptor beta chains follows, all from one sample in a study of read filtering for tumor transcriptome and immune sequencing. TCRdb analysed the reads with MiXCR anew, one entry per CDR3 protein. The sample records about 46,000 distinct CDR3 sequences, less than 15% being singletons. Material for sequencing was a population of CD138-negative cells sorted from bone marrow. Receptors were obtained from a donor over 35 with multiple myeloma. CDR3s include the opening cysteine and the closing phenylalanine or tryptophan. D genes are given only for firm matches. Some rows have no size entry. The others give once, few or many, or a class for an expanded clone.

j_call,d_call,v_call,clone_size,cdr3_nt,cdr3_aa
TRBJ2-3,-,TRBV6-5,many,TGTGCCAGCAGAATGAGGGATACGCAGTATTTT,CASRMRDTQYF
TRBJ2-7,-,TRBV7-2,many,TGTGCCAGCAGCTTATTAAGCGCGGGTCAAGACGAGCAGTACTTC,CASSLLSAGQDEQYF
TRBJ2-1,-,TRBV19,-,TGTGCCAGTAGTATAATCATGAGCTCCTACAATGAGCAGTTCTTC,CASSIIMSSYNEQFF
TRBJ2-5,-,TRBV2,many,TGTGCCAGCAGTGAAGCGATGGAACAGATGCAAGAGACCCAGTACTTC,CASSEAMEQMQETQYF
TRBJ2-1,TRBD2,TRBV5-1,many,TGCGCCAGCAGAGCCGGGACTAGCGGGAGAAATGAGCAGTTCTTC,CASRAGTSGRNEQFF
TRBJ2-5,-,TRBV2,many,TGTGCCAGCACCTCAACTCAGGGGATTAGGGGGACCCAGTACTTC,CASTSTQGIRGTQYF
TRBJ2-5,-,TRBV12-3/TRBV12-4,many,TGTGCCAGCAGTTTGAGGGCTGACCAAGAGACCCAGTACTTC,CASSLRADQETQYF
TRBJ2-1,-,TRBV5-1,-,TGCGCCAGCAGCTTGGAGGTCCCCGACAATGAGCAGTTCTTC,CASSLEVPDNEQFF
TRBJ1-1,-,TRBV11-2,many,TGTGCCAGCAGCCAACAGACCCAAGCTTTCTTT,CASSQQTQAFF
TRBJ2-7,TRBD2,TRBV29-1,many,TGCAGCGTTGAGTTGGCTAGCGGGAGATCCGAGCAGTACTTC,CSVELASGRSEQYF
TRBJ2-1,-,TRBV5-1,many,TGCGCCAGCAGCTTGGAAGGGCAGGGGATCCTCAATGAGCAGTTCTTC,CASSLEGQGILNEQFF
TRBJ2-4,-,TRBV19,many,TGTGCCAGTAGTTCACCGGGGAGCAAAAACATTCAGTACTTC,CASSSPGSKNIQYF
TRBJ1-5,-,TRBV19,many,TGTGCCAGTAGTATAGGCTCACATGTGGCCCAGCATTTT,CASSIGSHVAQHF
TRBJ2-3,-,TRBV11-2,many,TGTGCCAGCAGCTCAGATGGATTATTAGATACGCAGTATTTT,CASSSDGLLDTQYF
TRBJ2-2,-,TRBV28,many,TGTGCCAGCAGTCCCCCCCGGGGTAGGGGAACCGGGGAGCTGTTTTTT,CASSPPRGRGTGELFF
TRBJ2-5,TRBD2,TRBV28,many,TGTGCCAGCAGTCCGCCACTAGCGGGACAAGAGACCCAGTACTTC,CASSPPLAGQETQYF
TRBJ2-1,-,TRBV6-2/TRBV6-3,-,TGTGCCAGCAGTTACTTACTTTCGGCGGCTACCTCCTACAATGAGCAGTTCTTC,CASSYLLSAATSYNEQFF